This is a list of T cell receptor beta chains from one sample in a study of OX40 agonist ivuxolimab in advanced cancers. Profiled with immunoSEQ multiplex PCR; TCRdb holds only in-frame clones, not every one. The sample consists of 30,000 to 35,000 clones, 70% to 85% of them appearing once. Sample: CD4+ or CD8+ T cells sorted from blood, taken in a trial of the OX40 agonist ivuxolimab. The receptors stem from an adult with an advanced solid tumor such as melanoma, head and neck, liver or kidney cancer. Both conserved end residues are part of each CDR3. The D gene is left open where the match is weak. Clone size is shown for a subset of rows, as once, few, many or a class of expanded clone.

>NA|TRBJ1-1|TRBV5-4|NA
CASSLGQVNTEAFF
TGTGCCAGCAGCTTGGGCCAGGTGAACACTGAAGCTTTCTTT
>NA|TRBJ1-2|TRBV7-9|TRBD1
CASSLGDRGDYGYTF
TGTGCCAGCAGCTTAGGTGACAGGGGGGACTATGGCTACACCTTC
>once|TRBJ2-1|TRBV6-6|TRBD2
CASSNGLAGENEQFF
TGTGCCAGCAGCAACGGGCTAGCGGGGGAAAATGAGCAGTTCTTC
>NA|TRBJ2-1|TRBV28|NA
CASSLSDRTRNEQFF
TGTGCCAGCAGTTTAAGTGACAGGACTCGTAATGAGCAGTTCTTC
>NA|TRBJ2-7|TRBV5-1|TRBD1
CASSPTTGVPPYEQYF
TGCGCCAGCAGCCCCACTACAGGGGTCCCACCCTACGAGCAGTACTTC
>NA|TRBJ2-5|TRBV5-4|NA
CASSRDDYQETQYF
TGTGCCAGCAGCCGGGACGACTACCAAGAGACCCAGTACTTC
>NA|TRBJ2-3|TRBV9|NA
CASSEQGGEAGTDTQYF
TGTGCCAGCAGCGAACAGGGTGGGGAAGCGGGCACAGATACGCAGTATTTT
>NA|TRBJ2-3|TRBV15|NA
CATSDGGVKYF
TGTGCCACCAGCGACGGGGGAGTGAAGTATTTT
>once|TRBJ2-2|TRBV9|TRBD1
CASSAPAGGNTGELFF
TGTGCCAGCAGCGCCCCTGCAGGGGGCAATACCGGGGAGCTGTTTTTT
>NA|TRBJ2-6|TRBV7-3|NA
CASSLRSGALPLSGANVLTF
TGTGCCAGCAGCTTAAGGTCCGGCGCCTTACCTCTCTCTGGGGCCAACGTCCTGACTTTC
>NA|TRBJ2-6|TRBV27|NA
CASSLDSSGANVLTF
TGTGCCAGCAGTCTCGACAGCTCTGGGGCCAACGTCCTGACTTTC
>NA|TRBJ1-5|TRBV30|TRBD1
CAWSVGTVSNQPQHF
TGTGCCTGGAGTGTGGGGACAGTTAGCAATCAGCCCCAGCATTTT
>NA|TRBJ2-1|TRBV7-8|TRBD1
CASSSGQGAYNEQFF
TGTGCCAGCAGCTCCGGACAGGGGGCCTACAATGAGCAGTTCTTC
>NA|TRBJ1-4|TRBV6-5|NA
CASSYWGQRVPEKLFF
TGTGCCAGCAGTTACTGGGGACAAAGAGTCCCTGAAAAACTGTTTTTT
>NA|TRBJ2-3|TRBV27|TRBD2
CASTLFSGRGTDTQYF
TGTGCCAGCACCCTCTTTAGCGGGAGGGGCACAGATACGCAGTATTTT
>few|TRBJ1-1|TRBV9|TRBD1
CASSPGQGLNTEAFF
TGTGCCAGCAGCCCAGGACAGGGATTGAACACTGAAGCTTTCTTT
>NA|TRBJ1-6|TRBV23-1|NA
CASSPQGNNSPLHF
TGCGCCAGCTCCCCTCAAGGAAATAATTCACCCCTCCACTTT
>once|TRBJ1-1|TRBV4-1|TRBD1
CASSQVTGAEKAFF
TGCGCCAGCAGCCAGGTTACAGGGGCCGAGAAAGCTTTCTTT
>NA|TRBJ1-3|TRBV6-1|NA
CASILNGGNTIYF
TGTGCCAGCATCCTGAATGGGGGAAACACCATATATTTT
>once|TRBJ1-1|TRBV13|NA
CASSFQGQLSGEAFF
TGTGCCAGCAGCTTCCAGGGCCAGCTCAGCGGTGAAGCTTTCTTT
>NA|TRBJ2-6|TRBV4-3|NA
CTSSQDRWGYGANVLTF
TGCACCAGCAGCCAAGATCGATGGGGCTATGGGGCCAACGTCCTGACTTTC
>once|TRBJ2-1|TRBV5-4|TRBD2
CASSLYPLSSGRLYNEQFF
TGTGCCAGCAGCTTGTATCCTTTGTCTAGCGGGAGGCTCTACAATGAGCAGTTCTTC
>once|TRBJ2-1|TRBV9|NA
CASSVVGDEQFF
TGTGCCAGCAGCGTAGTTGGGGATGAGCAGTTCTTC
>NA|TRBJ2-7|TRBV5-1|TRBD1
CSQRGTGAYEQYF
TGCTCCCAGAGGGGGACAGGGGCCTACGAGCAGTACTTC
>NA|TRBJ2-3|TRBV9|TRBD2
CASSAGGSTDTQYF
TGTGCCAGCAGCGCGGGGGGGAGCACAGATACGCAGTATTTT
>NA|TRBJ2-7|TRBV4-1|NA
CASSQDWQDRGEQYF
TGCGCCAGCAGCCAAGATTGGCAGGACCGAGGGGAGCAGTACTTC
>NA|TRBJ2-2|TRBV2|TRBD1
CASKGTGGYTGELFF
TGTGCCAGCAAAGGGACAGGGGGATACACCGGGGAGCTGTTTTTT
>NA|TRBJ1-6|TRBV29-1|NA
CSVEDRSQEGSSPLHF
TGCAGCGTTGAAGATCGTAGCCAGGAAGGTAGTTCACCCCTCCACTTT
>few|TRBJ2-1|TRBV2|NA
CASSEAPGLTLIEQFF
TGTGCCAGCAGCGAAGCCCCGGGACTGACATTAATAGAGCAGTTCTTC
>NA|TRBJ2-1|TRBV5-4|TRBD1
CASSIGTGPFPEQFF
TGTGCCAGCAGCATAGGGACAGGACCTTTCCCTGAGCAGTTCTTC
>NA|TRBJ2-2|TRBV11-2|TRBD2
CASSLVTLAGVFGELFF
TGTGCCAGCAGCTTAGTCACCCTAGCGGGAGTTTTCGGGGAGCTGTTTTTT
>NA|TRBJ2-1|TRBV4-2|TRBD2
CASSQAAGEEYNEQFF
TGTGCCAGCAGCCAAGCAGCGGGAGAAGAGTACAATGAGCAGTTCTTC
>NA|TRBJ1-1|TRBV4-3|NA
CASSQDRANTEAFF
TGCGCCAGCAGCCAAGATCGGGCGAACACTGAAGCTTTCTTT
>NA|TRBJ1-2|TRBV19|TRBD1
CASSYGTGGFAF
TGTGCCAGTAGCTACGGGACAGGGGGTTTCGCCTTC
>NA|TRBJ2-7|TRBV5-1|TRBD1
CASSADRGSFEQYF
TGCGCCAGCAGCGCGGACAGGGGTAGTTTCGAGCAGTACTTC
>NA|TRBJ1-1|TRBV5-4|NA
CASSLGGDTEAFF
TGTGCCAGCAGCTTGGGGGGGGACACTGAAGCTTTCTTT
>NA|TRBJ1-5|TRBV27|NA
CASSLSIPGTSNQPQHF
TGTGCCAGCAGTTTGTCAATCCCAGGGACTAGCAATCAGCCCCAGCATTTT
>few|TRBJ2-7|TRBV2|NA
CASSVSLAAAHEQYF
TGTGCCAGCAGTGTCAGTTTAGCCGCCGCTCACGAGCAGTACTTC
>NA|TRBJ2-5|TRBV27|TRBD1
CASSLWGQGQWETQYF
TGTGCCAGCAGTTTATGGGGACAGGGGCAATGGGAGACCCAGTACTTC
>once|TRBJ1-3|TRBV9|NA
CASSDPLRTGSARAGNTIYF
TGTGCCAGCAGCGACCCGCTAAGGACTGGGAGCGCGAGGGCTGGAAACACCATATATTTT
>NA|TRBJ2-7|TRBV27|NA
CASSGRDGALEQYF
TGTGCCAGCAGTGGCAGAGACGGAGCATTGGAGCAGTACTTC
>NA|TRBJ1-1|TRBV7-9|TRBD1
CASSSDRGLNTEAFF
TGTGCCAGCAGCTCGGACAGGGGTTTGAACACTGAAGCTTTCTTT
>few|TRBJ2-3|TRBV6-4|NA
CASSDSTTDTQYF
TGTGCCAGCAGTGACTCGACCACAGATACGCAGTATTTT
>NA|TRBJ1-2|TRBV10-2|NA
CASSEQGGYYGYTF
TGCGCCAGCAGTGAGCAGGGAGGGTACTATGGCTACACCTTC
>NA|TRBJ1-5|TRBV28|NA
CASSLFGQTTQPQHF
TGTGCCAGCAGTTTATTTGGACAGACGACTCAGCCCCAGCATTTT
>NA|TRBJ2-7|TRBV5-1|NA
CASSVPRAILEQYF
TGCGCCAGCAGCGTACCTCGGGCTATCCTCGAGCAGTACTTC
>NA|TRBJ1-2|TRBV2|TRBD1
CASSGGTAAWYGYTF
TGTGCCAGCAGTGGGGGGACAGCGGCTTGGTATGGCTACACCTTC
>NA|TRBJ2-4|TRBV4-2|NA
CASSQGRSLEKNIQYF
TGTGCCAGCAGCCAAGGGCGCTCCCTTGAAAAAAACATTCAGTACTTC
>NA|TRBJ2-3|TRBV28|NA
CASSLLGGGGTDTQYF
TGTGCCAGCAGCTTACTCGGGGGCGGGGGCACAGATACGCAGTATTTT
>NA|TRBJ2-7|TRBV5-1|TRBD1
CASSLEDRTYEQYF
TGCGCCAGCAGCTTGGAGGACAGGACCTACGAGCAGTACTTC
>NA|TRBJ2-2|TRBV5-8|TRBD2
CASSLEVWGGPAGELFF
TGTGCCAGCAGCTTGGAGGTTTGGGGAGGGCCAGCCGGGGAGCTGTTTTTT
>few|TRBJ2-1|TRBV19|NA
CASSITSGDYLYNEQFF
TGTGCCAGTAGTATAACCTCTGGAGACTACCTCTACAATGAGCAGTTCTTC
>NA|TRBJ2-1|TRBV7-9|NA
CASSLAMIFF
TGTGCCAGCAGCTTAGCCATGATATTCTTC
>NA|TRBJ2-2|TRBV19|NA
CASSVASGVYTGELFF
TGTGCCAGTAGTGTGGCCAGCGGAGTTTACACCGGGGAGCTGTTTTTT
>NA|TRBJ2-7|TRBV18|TRBD2
CASSEVTSDKPYEQYF
TGTGCCAGCTCAGAAGTTACTAGCGACAAACCTTACGAGCAGTACTTC
>once|TRBJ1-1|TRBV11-2|TRBD1
CASSFPGQLKMNTEAFF
TGTGCCAGCAGCTTCCCGGGACAGCTTAAGATGAACACTGAAGCTTTCTTT
>NA|TRBJ2-1|TRBV4-2|NA
CASSQEPGMDEQFF
TGTGCCAGCAGCCAAGAGCCCGGGATGGATGAGCAGTTCTTC